This paragraph reports one TCR beta chain. The CDR3 is 11 amino acids. V was cut by 7 bases and J by 0 bases, with 4 bases left in between. Looked up from germline, CDR1 is LNHDA and CDR2 is SQIVND (reference sequence). The data are from a study of blood T cell repertoires in COVID-19. Overall study: Italy, Spain and the United States were the sources of the convalescent and acute COVID-19 samples.

Authors' processing steps: Scientists estimated how many nucleated cells there were by amplifying reference gene primers. Sequencing used immunoSEQ multiplex PCR; TCRdb keeps in-frame clones, though not all of them. V and J calls and clone size are given by that table; D and trimming were obtained from the DNA. The sample includes over 200,000 clones, approximately 89% of them seen just once. The study recruited people aged about 18 to 95 years across approximately 24 US areas. This receptor was identified in a woman aged 30 to 39 with acute COVID-19. The chain employs TRBV19 and TRBJ2-7; D call uncertain. The sample consisted of PBMCs or T cells enriched from blood (not recorded which). CDR3 nucleotide sequence: TGTGCCAGTACAAACTCCTACGAGCAGTACTTC. It specifies CASTNSYEQYF.